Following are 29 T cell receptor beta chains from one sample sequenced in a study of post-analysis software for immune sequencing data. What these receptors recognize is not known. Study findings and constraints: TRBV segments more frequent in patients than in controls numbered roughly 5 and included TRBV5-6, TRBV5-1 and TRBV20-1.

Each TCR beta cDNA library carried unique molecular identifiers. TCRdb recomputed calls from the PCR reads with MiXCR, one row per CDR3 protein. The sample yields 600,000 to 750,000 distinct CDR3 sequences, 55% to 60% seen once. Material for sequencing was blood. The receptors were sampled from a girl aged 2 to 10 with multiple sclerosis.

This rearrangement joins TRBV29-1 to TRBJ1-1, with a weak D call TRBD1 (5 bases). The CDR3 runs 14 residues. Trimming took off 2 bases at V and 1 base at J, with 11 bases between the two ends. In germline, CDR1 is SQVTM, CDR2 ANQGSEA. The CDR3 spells CSVELRATNTEAFF. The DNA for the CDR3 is TGCAGCGTTGAACTCAGGGCGACGAACACTGAAGCTTTCTTT.

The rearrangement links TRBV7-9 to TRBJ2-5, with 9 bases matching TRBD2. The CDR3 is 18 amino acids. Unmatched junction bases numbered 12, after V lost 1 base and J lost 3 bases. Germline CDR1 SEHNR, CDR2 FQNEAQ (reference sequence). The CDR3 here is CASSLERIGVAGEETQYF. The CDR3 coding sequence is TGTGCCAGCAGCTTAGAAAGAATAGGGGTAGCGGGAGAAGAGACCCAGTACTTC.

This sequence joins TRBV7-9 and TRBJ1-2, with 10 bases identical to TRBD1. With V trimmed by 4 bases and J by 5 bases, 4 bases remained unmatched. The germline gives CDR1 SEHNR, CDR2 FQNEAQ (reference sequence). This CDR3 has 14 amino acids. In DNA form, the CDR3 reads TGTGCCAGCAGCTCCGGGACAGGGGAGTATGGCTACACCTTC. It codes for CASSSGTGEYGYTF.

The CDR3: CSGTSFTADTQYF. CDR3 sequence (DNA): TGCAGCGGTACCTCATTTACTGCAGATACGCAGTATTTT. The chain joins TRBV29-1 to TRBJ2-3; unclear D gene. The CDR3 length is 13 residues. With 7 bases removed from V and 4 bases from J, the gap between germline ends came to 15 bases. The germline CDR1 and CDR2 sequences are SQVTM and ANQGSEA.

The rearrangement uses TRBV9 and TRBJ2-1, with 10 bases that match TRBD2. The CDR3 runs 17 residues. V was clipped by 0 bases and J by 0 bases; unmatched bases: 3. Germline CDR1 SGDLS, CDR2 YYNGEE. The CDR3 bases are TGTGCCAGCAGCGTAGATCTAGCGGGGGACTCCTACAATGAGCAGTTCTTC. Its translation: CASSVDLAGDSYNEQFF.

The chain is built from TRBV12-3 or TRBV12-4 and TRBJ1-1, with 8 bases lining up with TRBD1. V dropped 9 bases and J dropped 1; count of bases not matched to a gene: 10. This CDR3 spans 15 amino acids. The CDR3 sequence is CASSLLGQGNTEAFF. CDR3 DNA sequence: TGTGCCAGTTCACTCCTCGGACAGGGGAACACTGAAGCTTTCTTT.

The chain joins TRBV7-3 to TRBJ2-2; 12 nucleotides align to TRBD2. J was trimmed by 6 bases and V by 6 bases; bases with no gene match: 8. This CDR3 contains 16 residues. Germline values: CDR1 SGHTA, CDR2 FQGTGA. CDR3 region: CASSRTGTSGPGELFF. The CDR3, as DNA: TGTGCCAGCAGTCGTACCGGGACTAGCGGGCCCGGGGAGCTGTTTTTT.

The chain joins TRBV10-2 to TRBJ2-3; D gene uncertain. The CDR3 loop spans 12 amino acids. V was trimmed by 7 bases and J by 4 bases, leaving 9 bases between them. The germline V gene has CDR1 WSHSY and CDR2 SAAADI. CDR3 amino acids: CASNARADTQYF. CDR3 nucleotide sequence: TGCGCCAGCAATGCTAGAGCAGATACGCAGTATTTT.

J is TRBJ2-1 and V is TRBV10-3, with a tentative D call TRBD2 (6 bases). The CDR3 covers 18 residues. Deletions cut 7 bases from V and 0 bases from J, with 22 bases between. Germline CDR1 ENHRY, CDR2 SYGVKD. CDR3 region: CAIKTGEAIEGSYNEQFF. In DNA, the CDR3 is TGTGCCATCAAAACGGGAGAAGCCATCGAAGGCTCCTACAATGAGCAGTTCTTC.

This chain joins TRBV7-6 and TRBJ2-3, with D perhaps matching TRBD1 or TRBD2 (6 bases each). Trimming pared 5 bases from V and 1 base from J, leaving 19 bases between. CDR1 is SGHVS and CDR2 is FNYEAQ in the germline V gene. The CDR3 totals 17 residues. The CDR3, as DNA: TGTGCCAGCAGCCCAGCATTGGGGGGCTTTCGCACAGATACGCAGTATTTT. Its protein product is CASSPALGGFRTDTQYF.

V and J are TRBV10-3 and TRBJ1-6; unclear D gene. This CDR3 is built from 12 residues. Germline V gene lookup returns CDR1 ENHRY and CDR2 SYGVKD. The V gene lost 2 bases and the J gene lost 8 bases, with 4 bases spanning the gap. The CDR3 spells CAISETDSPLHF. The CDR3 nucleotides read TGTGCCATCAGTGAGACAGATTCACCCCTCCACTTT.

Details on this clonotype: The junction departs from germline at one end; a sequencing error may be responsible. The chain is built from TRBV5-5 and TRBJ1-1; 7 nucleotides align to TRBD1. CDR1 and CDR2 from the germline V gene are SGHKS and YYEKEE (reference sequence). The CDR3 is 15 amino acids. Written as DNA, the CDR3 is TGTGCCAGCAGCGCGAACAGGGGCATGAACACCGAAGCTTTCTTT. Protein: CASSANRGMNTEAFF.

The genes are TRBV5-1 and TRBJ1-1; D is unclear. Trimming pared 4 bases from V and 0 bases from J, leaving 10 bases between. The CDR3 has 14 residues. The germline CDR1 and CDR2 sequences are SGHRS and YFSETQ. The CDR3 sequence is CASSEQGVNTEAFF. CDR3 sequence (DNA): TGCGCCAGCAGCGAACAAGGCGTGAACACTGAAGCTTTCTTT.

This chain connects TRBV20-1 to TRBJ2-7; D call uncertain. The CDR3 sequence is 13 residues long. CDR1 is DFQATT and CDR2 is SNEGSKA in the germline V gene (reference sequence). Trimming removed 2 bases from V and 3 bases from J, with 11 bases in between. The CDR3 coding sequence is TGCAGTGCTAGAAGATCCCTTAACTACGAGCAGTACTTC. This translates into CSARRSLNYEQYF.

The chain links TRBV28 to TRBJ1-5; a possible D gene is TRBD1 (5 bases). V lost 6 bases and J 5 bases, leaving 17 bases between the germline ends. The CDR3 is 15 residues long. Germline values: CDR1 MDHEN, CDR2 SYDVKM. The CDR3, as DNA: TGTGCCAGCAGCTACGGACAACCCAGCGATCAGCCCCAGCATTTT. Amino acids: CASSYGQPSDQPQHF.

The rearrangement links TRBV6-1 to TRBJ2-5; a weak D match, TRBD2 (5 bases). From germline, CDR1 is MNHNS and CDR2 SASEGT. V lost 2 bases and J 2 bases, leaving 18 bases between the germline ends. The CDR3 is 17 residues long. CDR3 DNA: TGTGCCAGCAGTGAAAATGATAGGGAGATATTACAAGAGACCCAGTACTTC. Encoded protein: CASSENDREILQETQYF.

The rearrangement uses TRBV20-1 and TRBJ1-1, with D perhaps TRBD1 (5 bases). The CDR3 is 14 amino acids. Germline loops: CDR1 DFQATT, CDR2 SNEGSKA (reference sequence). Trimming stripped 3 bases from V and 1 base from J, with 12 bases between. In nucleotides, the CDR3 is TGCAGTGCTAGTGGTGAGGGGTCGAACACTGAAGCTTTCTTT. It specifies CSASGEGSNTEAFF.

CDR3 residues: CASSPQGVLYGYTF. The CDR3 region has the DNA TGTGCCAGCAGTCCTCAGGGGGTTCTCTATGGCTACACCTTC. The genes are TRBV12-3 or TRBV12-4 and TRBJ1-2, with 7 bases aligning to TRBD1. The junction had 7 bases not matched to a gene; V was cut back by 5 bases and J by 4 bases. The CDR3 is 14 amino acids.

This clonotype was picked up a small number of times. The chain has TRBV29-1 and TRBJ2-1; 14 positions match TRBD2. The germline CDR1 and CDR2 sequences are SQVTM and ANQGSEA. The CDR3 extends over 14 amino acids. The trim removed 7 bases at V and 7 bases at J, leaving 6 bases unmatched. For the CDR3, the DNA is TGCAGCGGCCAGACTAGCGGGGGGGGAAATGAGCAGTTCTTC. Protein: CSGQTSGGGNEQFF.

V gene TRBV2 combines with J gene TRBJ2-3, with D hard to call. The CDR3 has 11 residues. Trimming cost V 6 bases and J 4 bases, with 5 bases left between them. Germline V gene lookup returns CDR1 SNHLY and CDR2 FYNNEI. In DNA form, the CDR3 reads TGTGCCAGCAGATCATCAGATACGCAGTATTTT. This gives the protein CASRSSDTQYF.

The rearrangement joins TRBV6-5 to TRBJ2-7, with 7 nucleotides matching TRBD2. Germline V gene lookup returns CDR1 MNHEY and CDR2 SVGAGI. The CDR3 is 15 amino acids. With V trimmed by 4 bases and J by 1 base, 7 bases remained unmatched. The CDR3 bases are TGTGCCAGCAGTTCTGGTGACGGGGGGTCCTACGAGCAGTACTTC. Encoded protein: CASSSGDGGSYEQYF.

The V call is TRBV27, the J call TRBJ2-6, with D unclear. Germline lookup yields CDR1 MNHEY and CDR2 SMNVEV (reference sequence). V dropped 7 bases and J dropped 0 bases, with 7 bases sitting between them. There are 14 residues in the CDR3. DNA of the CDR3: TGTGCCAGCAAGAGGATCTCTGGGGCCAACGTCCTGACTTTC. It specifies CASKRISGANVLTF.

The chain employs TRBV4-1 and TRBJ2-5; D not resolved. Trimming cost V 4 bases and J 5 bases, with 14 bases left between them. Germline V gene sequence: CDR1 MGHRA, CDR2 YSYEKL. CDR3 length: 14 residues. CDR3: CASSPILTRETQYF. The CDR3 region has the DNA TGCGCCAGCAGCCCAATATTAACGCGGGAGACCCAGTACTTC.

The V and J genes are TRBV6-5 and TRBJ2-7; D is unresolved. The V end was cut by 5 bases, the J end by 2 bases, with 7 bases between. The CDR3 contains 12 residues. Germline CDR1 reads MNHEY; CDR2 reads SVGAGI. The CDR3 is CASSHLPYEQYF. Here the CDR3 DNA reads TGTGCCAGCAGTCACTTACCCTACGAGCAGTACTTC.

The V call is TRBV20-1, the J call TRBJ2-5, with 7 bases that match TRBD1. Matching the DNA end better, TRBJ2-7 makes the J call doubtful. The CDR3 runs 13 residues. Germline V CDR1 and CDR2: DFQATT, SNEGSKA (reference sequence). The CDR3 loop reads CSARQQGSGEQYF. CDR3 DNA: TGCAGTGCTAGACAACAGGGGAGCGGCGAGCAGTACTTC.

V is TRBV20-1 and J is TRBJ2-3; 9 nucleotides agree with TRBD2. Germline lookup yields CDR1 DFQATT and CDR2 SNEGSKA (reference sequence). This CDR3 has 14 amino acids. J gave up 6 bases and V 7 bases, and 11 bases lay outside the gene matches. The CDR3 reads CSVDGGGAEDTQYF. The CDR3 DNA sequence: TGCAGTGTGGATGGCGGGGGGGCCGAGGATACGCAGTATTTT.

The CDR3 here is CAWSVPARGEQYF. In nucleotides, the CDR3 is TGTGCCTGGAGTGTACCGGCTAGAGGCGAGCAGTACTTC. The V call is TRBV30, the J call TRBJ2-7; D is unclear. The CDR3 contains 13 residues. From germline, CDR1 is GTSNPN and CDR2 SVGIG (reference sequence). Trimming took off 0 bases at V and 6 bases at J, with 12 bases between the two ends.

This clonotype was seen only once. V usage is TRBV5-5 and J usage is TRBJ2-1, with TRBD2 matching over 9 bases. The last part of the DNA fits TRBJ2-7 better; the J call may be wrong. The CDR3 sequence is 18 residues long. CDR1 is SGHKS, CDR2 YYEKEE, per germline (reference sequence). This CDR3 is CASSPSRGGTSSYNEQYF. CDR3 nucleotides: TGTGCCAGCAGCCCCTCCCGGGGTGGGACTAGCTCTTACAATGAGCAGTACTTC.

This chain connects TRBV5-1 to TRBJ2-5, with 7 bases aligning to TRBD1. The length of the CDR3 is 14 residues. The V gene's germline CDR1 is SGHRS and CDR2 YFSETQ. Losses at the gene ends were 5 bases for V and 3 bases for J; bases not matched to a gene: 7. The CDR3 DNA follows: TGCGCCAGCAGTACAGGGGCGGTAGAAGAGACCCAGTACTTC. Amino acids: CASSTGAVEETQYF.